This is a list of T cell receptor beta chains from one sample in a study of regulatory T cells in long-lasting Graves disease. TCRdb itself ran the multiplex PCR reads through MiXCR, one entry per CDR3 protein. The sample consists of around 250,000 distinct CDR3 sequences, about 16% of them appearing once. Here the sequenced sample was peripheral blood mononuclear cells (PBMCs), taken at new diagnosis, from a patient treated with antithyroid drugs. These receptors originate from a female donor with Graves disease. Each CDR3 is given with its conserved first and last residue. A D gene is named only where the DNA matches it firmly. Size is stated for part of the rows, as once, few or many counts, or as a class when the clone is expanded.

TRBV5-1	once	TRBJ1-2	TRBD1	CASSLEGGQLNYGYTF	TGCGCCAGCAGCTTGGAAGGGGGACAGCTTAACTATGGCTACACCTTC
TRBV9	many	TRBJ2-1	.	CASSVLGAWNEQFF	TGTGCCAGCAGCGTACTGGGGGCGTGGAATGAGCAGTTCTTC
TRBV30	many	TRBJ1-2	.	CAWRMRRDGYTF	TGTGCCTGGAGAATGAGAAGGGATGGCTACACCTTC
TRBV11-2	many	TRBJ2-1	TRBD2	CASSPGLAGNNEQFF	TGTGCCAGCAGCCCGGGACTAGCGGGAAACAATGAGCAGTTCTTC
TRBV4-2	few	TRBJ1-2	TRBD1	CASSRTGGRYYGYTF	TGTGCCAGCAGCCGAACAGGGGGCAGGTATTATGGCTACACCTTC
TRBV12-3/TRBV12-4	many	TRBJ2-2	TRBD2	CASRPPGGGELFF	TGTGCCAGCAGGCCCCCGGGGGGGGGGGAGCTGTTTTTT
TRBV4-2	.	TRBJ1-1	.	CASSQAPGGNTEAFF	TGTGCCAGCAGCCAAGCTCCGGGGGGGAACACTGAAGCTTTCTTT
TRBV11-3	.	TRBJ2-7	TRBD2	CASSLDLTSGIHEQYF	TGTGCCAGCAGCTTAGACCTGACTAGCGGGATCCACGAGCAGTACTTC
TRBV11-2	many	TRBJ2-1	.	CASSLAVSSKQFF	TGTGCCAGCAGCTTAGCGGTTAGTTCGAAGCAGTTCTTC
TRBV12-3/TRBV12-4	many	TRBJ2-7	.	CASSLAGYEQYF	TGTGCCAGCAGCTTAGCCGGGTACGAGCAGTACTTC
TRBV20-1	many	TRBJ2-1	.	CSASHGPMGSRYNEQFF	TGCAGTGCTAGCCATGGGCCCATGGGGTCGAGGTACAATGAGCAGTTCTTC
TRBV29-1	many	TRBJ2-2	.	CSVGVQGNTGELFF	TGCAGCGTTGGGGTACAGGGGAACACCGGGGAGCTGTTTTTT
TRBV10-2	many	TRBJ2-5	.	CASSRGEETQYF	TGCGCCAGCAGCAGAGGGGAGGAGACCCAGTACTTC
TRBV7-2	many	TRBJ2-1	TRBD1	CASSKGQGYNEQFF	TGTGCCAGCAGCAAGGGACAGGGGTACAATGAGCAGTTCTTC
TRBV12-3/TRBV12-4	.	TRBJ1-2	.	CASSPLDTALGYGYTF	TGTGCCAGCAGTCCACTTGATACGGCGCTTGGCTATGGCTACACCTTC
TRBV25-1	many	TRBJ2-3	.	CASSEYEVTDTQYF	TGTGCCAGCAGTGAATATGAAGTCACAGATACGCAGTATTTT
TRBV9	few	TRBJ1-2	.	CASSVVQNYGYTF	TGTGCCAGCAGCGTAGTACAGAACTATGGCTACACCTTC
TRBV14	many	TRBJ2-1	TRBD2	CASSWGTGLAYNEQFF	TGTGCCAGCAGCTGGGGGACGGGACTAGCCTACAATGAGCAGTTCTTC
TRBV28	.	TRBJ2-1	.	CASSTTPTPYNEQFF	TGTGCCAGCAGTACGACACCGACCCCTTACAATGAGCAGTTCTTC
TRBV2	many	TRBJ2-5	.	CASSLQGRETQYF	TGTGCCAGCAGCCTACAGGGCCGGGAGACCCAGTACTTC
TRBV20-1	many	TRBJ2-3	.	CSARDPRESDTQYF	TGCAGTGCTAGAGACCCTAGGGAGTCGGATACGCAGTATTTT
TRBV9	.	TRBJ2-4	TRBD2	CASSGLAGRGNIQYF	TGTGCCAGCAGCGGCCTAGCGGGGAGGGGAAACATTCAGTACTTC
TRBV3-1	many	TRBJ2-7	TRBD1	CASRGQGSPYEQHF	TGTGCCAGCAGGGGACAGGGGAGTCCCTACGAGCAGCACTTC
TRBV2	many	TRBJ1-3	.	CASSEGTRGNTIYF	TGTGCCAGCAGTGAAGGGACGAGAGGAAACACCATATATTTT
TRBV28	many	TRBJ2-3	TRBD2	CASRGALGLAGDSNTQYF	TGTGCCAGCAGGGGGGCCTTGGGACTAGCGGGAGATTCAAATACGCAGTATTTT
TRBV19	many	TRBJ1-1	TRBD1	CASSPRAGQGNTEAFF	TGTGCCAGTAGCCCAAGGGCGGGACAGGGGAACACTGAAGCTTTCTTT
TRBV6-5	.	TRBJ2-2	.	CASSSDTGELFF	TGTGCCAGCAGTTCCGACACCGGGGAGCTGTTTTTT
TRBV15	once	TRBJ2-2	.	CATSRDLSSGELFF	TGTGCCACCAGCAGAGATCTCAGTTCCGGGGAGCTGTTTTTT
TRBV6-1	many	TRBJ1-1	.	CASIGNTEAFF	TGTGCCAGCATAGGCAACACTGAAGCTTTCTTT